These 22 T cell receptor beta chains share one sample of origin, sequenced in a study of identical twins. TCRdb called the 5' RACE reads again in MiXCR, with one record for every CDR3 protein. Of some 500,000 distinct CDR3 sequences in the sample, roughly a fifth were seen once. This sample was also put to use in a study of T cells expressing NK-cell markers.

Sequencing was carried out using CD4+ T cells sorted from blood. Receptors were obtained from a woman under 30 in good health.

V usage is TRBV29-1 and J usage is TRBJ2-1; 7 bases are shared with TRBD1. This CDR3 comprises 16 residues. Germline CDR1 is SQVTM and CDR2 is ANQGSEA. Trimming took 2 bases from V and 0 from J; bases not matched to a gene: 7. This CDR3 is CSVEPGDSSSYNEQFF. The CDR3 DNA sequence: TGCAGCGTTGAACCTGGGGACAGTAGCTCCTACAATGAGCAGTTCTTC.

This clonotype appeared a few times. The chain couples TRBV5-5 to TRBJ2-1, with unresolved D. The CDR3 length is 12 residues. V shed 6 bases and J shed 8 bases, with 12 bases lying between them. Per the germline V gene, CDR1 is SGHKS and CDR2 is YYEKEE (reference sequence). As DNA, the CDR3 is TGTGCCAGCATCCACTTGATCGATGAGCAGTTCTTC. Translation gives CASIHLIDEQFF.

The sample holds a few counts of this clonotype. The CDR3 protein is CASSLAPLAGSVGTQYF. The CDR3 DNA reads TGTGCCAGCAGTTTAGCGCCTTTAGCGGGGTCTGTAGGGACCCAGTACTTC. The chain recombines TRBV12-3 or TRBV12-4 with TRBJ2-5; 8 nucleotides agree with TRBD2. The J segment lost 7 bases and the V segment lost 0 bases, leaving 13 bases of the junction unmatched. This CDR3 is built from 17 residues.

This clonotype was detected a few times. The chain uses TRBV25-1 and TRBJ2-7; 7 bases map to TRBD2. CDR3 size: 17 residues. Germline lookup yields CDR1 MGHDK and CDR2 SYGVNS. V was pared by 5 bases and J by 3 bases, with 16 bases of the junction left unmatched. This chain's CDR3 is CASSHPQGTKPDYEQYF. The CDR3 DNA sequence: TGTGCCAGCAGTCATCCTCAAGGGACTAAACCGGACTACGAGCAGTACTTC.

V usage is TRBV29-1 and J usage is TRBJ2-7; 8 bases match TRBD1. With 5 bases clipped from V and 5 bases from J, the junction kept 8 bases outside the gene matches. The CDR3 runs to 13 residues. Germline CDR1 and CDR2: SQVTM and ANQGSEA. The DNA of the CDR3 is TGCAGCGTTACATCCGACAGGGGTCACGAGCAGTACTTC. Protein sequence: CSVTSDRGHEQYF.

This clonotype has a handful of counts. This rearrangement joins TRBV5-1 to TRBJ2-1; D is perhaps TRBD1 (7 bases). Trimming took 0 bases from V and 7 from J, leaving 26 bases between them. Germline V gene sequence: CDR1 SGHRS, CDR2 YFSETQ. The CDR3 has 19 residues. The chain's CDR3 is CASSLGGGSGQVMKNEQFF. DNA of the CDR3: TGCGCCAGCAGCTTGGGTGGGGGGTCAGGACAGGTAATGAAGAATGAGCAGTTCTTC.

This clonotype was seen more than once but under ten times. This sequence joins TRBV12-3 or TRBV12-4 and TRBJ1-2, with D possibly matching TRBD1 (5 bases). Trimming shortened V by 3 bases and J by 4 bases, and 9 bases separated the two germline ends. This CDR3 region has 13 residues. CDR3 sequence reads: CASSLGVTYGYTF. CDR3 in DNA: TGTGCCAGCAGTTTGGGGGTGACCTATGGCTACACCTTC.

This clonotype has just a few counts. This CDR3 reads CASSQGRASDNEQFF. In DNA, the CDR3 is TGTGCCAGCAGCCAAGGCAGGGCTTCGGACAATGAGCAGTTCTTC. The chain uses TRBV4-2 and TRBJ2-1; D is possibly TRBD1 (5 bases). V lost 1 base and J 5 bases, leaving 12 bases between the germline ends. CDR3 size: 15 residues. CDR1 and CDR2 (germline): LGHNA, YNFKEQ.

The V call is TRBV20-1, the J call TRBJ1-4; unclear D gene. The CDR3 extends over 11 amino acids. Germline V CDR1 and CDR2: DFQATT, SNEGSKA (reference sequence). V lost 3 bases to trimming and J lost 8 bases, with 7 bases between them. The CDR3 nucleotides are TGCAGTGCTAGTATGAGGGAAAAACTGTTTTTT. Amino acids: CSASMREKLFF.

The sample holds a few counts of this clonotype. The chain has TRBV10-1 and TRBJ2-1; D is unclear. The CDR3 has 12 amino acids. Germline V CDR1 and CDR2: WNHNN, SYGVQD (reference sequence). The V end lost 3 bases, the J end lost 6 bases, and 6 bases lay between the germline ends. CDR3 nucleotide sequence: TGCGCCAGCAGTGATAATCCCAATGAGCAGTTCTTC. Translating it yields CASSDNPNEQFF.

This clonotype was observed a handful of times. This chain joins TRBV10-3 and TRBJ2-7, with a possible D match to TRBD1 (5 bases). This CDR3 contains 12 residues. Germline V gene lookup returns CDR1 ENHRY and CDR2 SYGVKD. With 4 bases removed from V and 6 bases from J, the gap between germline ends came to 10 bases. The CDR3 DNA reads TGTGCCATCAGTGGGCAGGGTCTCGAGCAGTACTTC. Translating gives CAISGQGLEQYF.

This chain uses TRBV7-6 with TRBJ2-1; 7 bases line up with TRBD2. Germline V gene sequence: CDR1 SGHVS, CDR2 FNYEAQ. V dropped 1 base and J dropped 7; count of bases not matched to a gene: 13. The CDR3 contains 17 residues. The CDR3: CASSLVAGGMGGNEQFF. CDR3 nucleotides: TGTGCCAGCAGCTTAGTGGCTGGCGGGATGGGGGGGAATGAGCAGTTCTTC.

This clonotype was found a few times. V is TRBV5-1 and J is TRBJ2-2; D is unresolved. CDR3 length equals 16 residues. Per the germline V gene, CDR1 is SGHRS and CDR2 is YFSETQ. Trimming left V 1 base short and J 2 bases short, with 12 bases between. The CDR3 reads CASSLLPDFNTGELFF. The CDR3 DNA sequence: TGCGCCAGCAGCTTGTTGCCAGACTTTAACACCGGGGAGCTGTTTTTT.

The chain combines TRBV11-3 with TRBJ2-7; D gene unclear. This CDR3 has 13 residues. The germline gives CDR1 SGHNT, CDR2 YENEEA. V lost 8 bases, J lost 0 bases, and 11 bases lay in between. CDR3 loop: CASRTGRSYEQYF. The CDR3 DNA follows: TGTGCCAGCCGGACGGGCCGCTCCTACGAGCAGTACTTC.

This clonotype was seen ten or more times. V is TRBV12-3 or TRBV12-4 and J is TRBJ1-1, with D possibly matching TRBD1 (5 bases). The CDR3 loop spans 13 amino acids. The germline V and J ends were trimmed by 2 bases and 2 bases, with 6 bases remaining between them. The DNA of the CDR3 is TGTGCCAGCAGTTTAACAGGCAACACTGAAGCTTTCTTT. The encoded protein is CASSLTGNTEAFF.

This clonotype was seen a few times. The chain links TRBV12-3 or TRBV12-4 to TRBJ2-1; D possibly corresponds to TRBD1 (5 bases). V lost 6 bases, J lost 1 base, and 16 bases lay in between. This CDR3 comprises 16 residues. The CDR3 spells CASRTVSPESYNEQFF. The CDR3 DNA sequence: TGTGCCAGCAGGACAGTCTCCCCCGAGTCCTACAATGAGCAGTTCTTC.

The rearrangement links TRBV4-2 to TRBJ2-2; the match to TRBD1 covers 9 bases. J lost 1 base, V lost 3 bases, and 6 bases had no gene match. CDR3 length: 17 amino acids. Germline assignment: CDR1 LGHNA and CDR2 YNFKEQ. The CDR3, as DNA: TGTGCCAGCAGCCAGGCATTGGGACAGGGGAACACCGGGGAGCTGTTTTTT. Amino acids: CASSQALGQGNTGELFF.

Ten or more counts support this clonotype. The genes are TRBV27 and TRBJ1-1; no clear D. The CDR3 contains 13 residues. Germline V CDR1 and CDR2: MNHEY, SMNVEV (reference sequence). Trimming removed 8 bases from V and 4 bases from J, with 14 bases in between. The CDR3 region has the DNA TGTGCCAGCTCGGACCGGTGGAGCACTGAAGCTTTCTTT. The encoded protein is CASSDRWSTEAFF.

V gene TRBV6-5 combines with J gene TRBJ1-2; D uncertain. The CDR3 totals 12 residues. With 2 bases removed from V and 4 bases from J, the gap between germline ends came to 5 bases. In germline, CDR1 is MNHEY, CDR2 SVGAGI. The DNA for the CDR3 is TGTGCCAGCAGTTACACCCCCTATGGCTACACCTTC. Translating gives CASSYTPYGYTF.

This clonotype showed up just a few times. J is TRBJ1-1 and V is TRBV5-1, with 9 bases matching TRBD1. The CDR3 has 15 residues. V trimming: 4 bases; J trimming: 4 bases; junction bases outside the gene matches: 8. The germline V gene encodes CDR1 SGHRS and CDR2 YFSETQ. The CDR3 region is CASSERDRGGTEAFF. The CDR3 bases are TGCGCCAGCAGCGAACGAGACAGGGGGGGCACTGAAGCTTTCTTT.

This clonotype was picked up a small number of times. This chain connects TRBV20-1 to TRBJ2-1; tentative D call: TRBD2 (5 bases). V was shortened by 5 bases and J by 4 bases, with 12 bases between the two germline ends. The CDR3 is 13 amino acids. The germline V gene encodes CDR1 DFQATT and CDR2 SNEGSKA (reference sequence). The CDR3 region has the DNA TGCAGTGCTTACCATTCGGGGTACAATGAGCAGTTCTTC. As protein: CSAYHSGYNEQFF.

This clonotype is a singleton in its sample. The chain recombines TRBV7-8 with TRBJ2-7; 10 bases are shared with TRBD2. Germline V lookup: CDR1 SGHVS, CDR2 FQNEAQ. V lost 1 base, J lost 0 bases, and 6 bases stayed unmatched. This CDR3 is built from 17 residues. CDR3 sequence reads: CASSLVDSGRNSYEQYF. In nucleotides, the CDR3 is TGTGCCAGCAGCTTAGTCGATAGCGGGAGGAACTCCTACGAGCAGTACTTC.